Following are 20 T cell receptor beta chains from one sample sequenced in a study of cytotoxic CD8 clonotypes in ibrutinib-treated CLL (dated by TCRdb to 2020 to 2022). The sample's time point label, in plain terms: 12 months on ibrutinib. Receptors were amplified or captured by the immunoSEQ multiplex PCR assay. TCRdb took this table from immuneACCESS and kept in-frame rearrangements with V and J called. Such tables lack part of the clones; where checked against another copy, unresolved V genes explain under half of the gap, and the rest is unexplained. Recorded for this sample are roughly 100,000 clones; around 73% of them occurred a single time. The top ten clonotypes cover less than 35% of the sample. The specimen was PBMCs, collected after 12 months of ibrutinib treatment. All receptors derive from a human donor with chronic lymphocytic leukemia.

The CDR3 DNA sequence: TGTGCCAGCAGCTTCCGGGGGCAAGAAGCTTTCTTT. Protein sequence: CASSFRGQEAFF. The chain combines TRBV5-6 with TRBJ1-1; a weak D match, TRBD1 (6 bases). Trimming cost V 2 bases and J 8 bases, with 10 bases left between them. The CDR3 contains 12 residues. CDR1 and CDR2 from the germline V gene are SGHDT and YYEEEE.

J is TRBJ2-5 and V is TRBV18, with D uncertain. The V and J ends lost 1 base and 5 bases respectively, with 5 bases between them. The CDR3 covers 12 residues. Germline CDR1 and CDR2: KGHSH and LQKENI. For the CDR3, the DNA is TGTGCCAGCTCACCACTCGGGGAGACCCAGTACTTC. This sequence encodes CASSPLGETQYF.

The V and J genes are TRBV13 and TRBJ2-7; D perhaps matches TRBD1 (5 bases). Trimming shortened V by 5 bases and J by 2 bases, and 13 bases separated the two germline ends. The length of the CDR3 is 14 residues. CDR1 and CDR2 (germline): PRHDT, FYEKMQ (reference sequence). DNA for the CDR3: TGTGCCAGCAGCCACGTGACAGCCCCCTACGAGCAGTACTTC. Translation: CASSHVTAPYEQYF.

This chain connects TRBV18 to TRBJ1-2; D is unresolved. The CDR3 is 14 residues long. Trimming took 4 bases from V and 2 from J, leaving 11 bases between them. Germline V gene lookup returns CDR1 KGHSH and CDR2 LQKENI. CDR3 DNA: TGTGCCAGCTCACTTAGGCAGCCAAACTATGGCTACACCTTC. Protein: CASSLRQPNYGYTF.

V usage is TRBV9 and J usage is TRBJ1-1; a weak D match, TRBD1 (5 bases). V was pared by 5 bases and J by 2 bases, with 13 bases between. The CDR3 contains 14 residues. Germline CDR1 SGDLS, CDR2 YYNGEE. The CDR3 DNA reads as TGTGCCAGCAGGGTGGGGGGTCCTAACACTGAAGCTTTCTTT. Protein sequence: CASRVGGPNTEAFF.

V usage is TRBV30 and J usage is TRBJ1-4, with 7 bases aligning to TRBD1. The V and J ends lost 3 bases and 8 bases, in that order; junction bases with no gene match: 6. The CDR3 sequence is 13 residues long. From germline, CDR1 is GTSNPN and CDR2 SVGIG (reference sequence). Here the CDR3 reads CAWREGAEEKLFF. The CDR3 nucleotides are TGTGCCTGGAGGGAGGGGGCGGAGGAAAAACTGTTTTTT.

The table lists this clone with a count of one. The chain links TRBV29-1 to TRBJ2-5, with 7 bases matching TRBD1. Germline V gene data show CDR1 as SQVTM and CDR2 as ANQGSEA. This CDR3 spans 14 amino acids. J was trimmed by 1 base and V by 6 bases; bases with no gene match: 8. The CDR3 reads CSVSQGNGQETQYF. The DNA for the CDR3 is TGCAGCGTCTCACAGGGGAACGGCCAAGAGACCCAGTACTTC.

This clone was observed a single time. The chain links TRBV30 to TRBJ1-1; D is perhaps TRBD1 (6 bases). The CDR3 length is 12 residues. V gave up 2 bases and J gave up 5 bases, with 9 bases separating them. From germline, CDR1 is GTSNPN and CDR2 SVGIG (reference sequence). Here the CDR3 reads CAWSPGETEAFF. Written as DNA, the CDR3 is TGTGCCTGGAGTCCAGGGGAAACTGAAGCTTTCTTT.

This rearrangement joins TRBV2 to TRBJ1-6; 8 bases match TRBD1. This CDR3 has 13 residues. Trimming cost V 9 bases and J 6 bases; bases outside gene matches: 4. Germline CDR1 reads SNHLY; CDR2 reads FYNNEI. CDR3 DNA: TGTGCCAGAAAGACAGGGGTTAATTCACCCCTCCACTTT. Its translation: CARKTGVNSPLHF. Full variable domain (outside the CDR3, taken from reference TRBV2 and TRBJ1-6): EPEVTQTPSHQVTQMGQEVILRCVPISNHLYFYWYRQILGQKVEFLVSFYNNEISEKSEIFDDQFSVERPDGSNFTLKIRSTKLEDSAMYFCARKTGVNSPLHFGNGTRLTVT.

The rearrangement uses TRBV5-6 and TRBJ1-4; 8 bases agree with TRBD1. Germline CDR1 is SGHDT and CDR2 is YYEEEE. The CDR3 length is 15 residues. J gave up 0 bases and V 3 bases, and 1 base lay outside the gene matches. CDR3 in DNA: TGTGCCAGCAGCTGGACAGGGCCAACTAATGAAAAACTGTTTTTT. It encodes CASSWTGPTNEKLFF.

A single count supports this clone. This chain uses TRBV4-2 with TRBJ2-7, with D possibly matching TRBD2 (6 bases). The length of the CDR3 is 14 residues. V was shortened by 3 bases and J by 3 bases, with 12 bases between the two germline ends. The germline gives CDR1 LGHNA, CDR2 YNFKEQ. The CDR3 spells CASSHRDGSYEQYF. The CDR3 DNA is TGTGCCAGCAGCCACCGGGACGGGAGCTACGAGCAGTACTTC.

This chain uses TRBV19 with TRBJ2-2; tentatively, D is TRBD1 (6 bases). The V and J ends lost 7 bases and 4 bases respectively, with 16 bases between them. The CDR3 totals 15 residues. CDR1 and CDR2 (germline): LNHDA, SQIVND (reference sequence). DNA for the CDR3: TGTGCCAGTACAGGGGCAGGGAAAACCACCGGGGAGCTGTTTTTT. Translation gives CASTGAGKTTGELFF.

The chain combines TRBV1 with TRBJ2-7; the table's D call TRBD2 went unverified against the DNA. TRBV1 is tagged as a pseudogene. This CDR3 is built from 17 residues. The CDR3 spells CTSSLPGPGLPLYEQYF. The CDR3 DNA sequence: TGCACCAGCAGCCTTCCCGGTCCGGGACTACCTCTCTACGAGCAGTACTTC.

The chain carries TRBV5-6 and TRBJ2-5; D ambiguous. The germline V gene has CDR1 SGHDT and CDR2 YYEEEE. Trimming removed 2 bases at V and 3 bases at J, with 11 bases between. The CDR3 runs 14 residues. The CDR3 sequence is CASSFSRVEETQYF. CDR3 nucleotides: TGTGCCAGCAGCTTCTCCCGGGTTGAAGAGACCCAGTACTTC.

In its sample, this clone was seen once. J is TRBJ2-3 and V is TRBV7-3; D tentatively fits TRBD1 or TRBD2 (6 bases each). Germline V gives CDR1 SGHTA, CDR2 FQGTGA. This CDR3 has 13 residues. The CDR3 region has the DNA TGTGTGGCGGGGCAGGGGATCACAGATACGCAGTATTTT. It translates to CVAGQGITDTQYF.

The gene calls are TRBV4-2 and TRBJ1-5; tentative D call: TRBD1 (6 bases). Per germline, CDR1 LGHNA and CDR2 YNFKEQ. This CDR3 region has 15 residues. Between the trimmed V and J ends, which lost 0 bases and 7 bases, there was a span of 13 bases. The CDR3 loop is CASSQDLQGKQPQHF. CDR3 sequence (DNA): TGTGCCAGCAGCCAAGATCTCCAGGGGAAACAGCCCCAGCATTTT.

With regard to this clone: At one end, the junction sequence differs from germline, possibly due to a read error. V usage is TRBV7-2 and J usage is TRBJ2-3; D tentatively fits TRBD1 or TRBD2 (5 bases each). The germline CDR1 and CDR2 sequences are SGHTA and FQGNSA. CDR3 length equals 15 residues. Here the CDR3 reads CAGSGHPFSTDTQYF. CDR3 nucleotide sequence: TGTGCCGGCAGCGGACACCCATTTAGCACAGATACGCAGTATTTT.

V is TRBV12-5 and J is TRBJ1-1, with D unresolved. The ends were cut back, 2 bases at V and 0 bases at J, with 4 bases in the middle. Germline V gives CDR1 LGHNT, CDR2 FRNRAP. CDR3 size: 13 residues. The chain's CDR3 is CASGLWVNTEAFF. CDR3 DNA: TGTGCTAGTGGTTTGTGGGTGAACACTGAAGCTTTCTTT.

The chain carries TRBV7-2 and TRBJ2-3; tentatively, D is TRBD2 (5 bases). This CDR3 contains 15 residues. CDR1 is SGHTA and CDR2 is FQGNSA in the germline V gene. V was clipped by 4 bases and J by 0 bases, with 11 bases between them. In DNA, the CDR3 is TGTGCCAGCAGCTCCAGCACTAGGAGCACAGATACGCAGTATTTT. Amino acid sequence: CASSSSTRSTDTQYF.

This clone has more than one count but fewer than ten. The chain couples TRBV30 to TRBJ1-4; D is unclear. CDR1 and CDR2 from the germline V gene are GTSNPN and SVGIG (reference sequence). The CDR3 covers 14 residues. V was shortened by 6 bases and J by 6 bases, with 17 bases between the two germline ends. The chain's CDR3 is CACGLDGNDEKLFF. The CDR3 DNA reads TGTGCCTGCGGCCTGGACGGCAACGATGAAAAACTGTTTTTT.